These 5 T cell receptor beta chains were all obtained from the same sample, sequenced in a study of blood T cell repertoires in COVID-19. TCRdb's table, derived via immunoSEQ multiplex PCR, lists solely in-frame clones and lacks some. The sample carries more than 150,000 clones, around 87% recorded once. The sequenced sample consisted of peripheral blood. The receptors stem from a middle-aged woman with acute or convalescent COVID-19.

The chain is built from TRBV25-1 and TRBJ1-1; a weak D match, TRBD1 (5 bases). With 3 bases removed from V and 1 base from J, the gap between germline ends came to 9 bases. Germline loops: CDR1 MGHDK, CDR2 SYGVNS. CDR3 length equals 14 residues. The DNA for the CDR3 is TGTGCCAGCAGTGAGCCGGACAAGAACACTGAAGCTTTCTTT. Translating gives CASSEPDKNTEAFF.

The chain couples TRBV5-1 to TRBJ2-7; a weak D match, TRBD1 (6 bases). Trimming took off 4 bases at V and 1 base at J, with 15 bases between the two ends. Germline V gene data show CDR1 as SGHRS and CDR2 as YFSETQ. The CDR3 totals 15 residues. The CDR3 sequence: CASSRTGMGSYEQYF. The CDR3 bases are TGCGCCAGCAGCCGAACAGGGATGGGGTCCTACGAGCAGTACTTC.

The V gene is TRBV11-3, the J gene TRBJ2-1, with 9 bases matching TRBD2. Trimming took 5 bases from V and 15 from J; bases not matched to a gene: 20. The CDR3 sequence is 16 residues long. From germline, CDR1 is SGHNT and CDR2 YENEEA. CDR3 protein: CASSAPGPGLALRPFF. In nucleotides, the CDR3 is TGTGCCAGCAGCGCACCAGGTCCGGGACTAGCCCTAAGGCCGTTCTTC.

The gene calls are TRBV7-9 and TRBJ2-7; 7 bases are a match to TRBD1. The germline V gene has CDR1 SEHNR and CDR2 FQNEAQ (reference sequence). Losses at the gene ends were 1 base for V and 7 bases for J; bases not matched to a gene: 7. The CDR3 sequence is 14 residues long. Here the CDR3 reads CASSLGQGWWEQYF. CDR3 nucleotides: TGTGCCAGCAGCTTAGGACAGGGTTGGTGGGAGCAGTACTTC.

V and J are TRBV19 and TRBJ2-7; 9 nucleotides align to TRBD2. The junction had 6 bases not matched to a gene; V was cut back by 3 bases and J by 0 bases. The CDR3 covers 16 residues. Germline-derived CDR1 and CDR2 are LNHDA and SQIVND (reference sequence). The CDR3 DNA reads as TGTGCCAGTAGTATTCGACTAGCGGAAGTCTCCTACGAGCAGTACTTC. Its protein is CASSIRLAEVSYEQYF.